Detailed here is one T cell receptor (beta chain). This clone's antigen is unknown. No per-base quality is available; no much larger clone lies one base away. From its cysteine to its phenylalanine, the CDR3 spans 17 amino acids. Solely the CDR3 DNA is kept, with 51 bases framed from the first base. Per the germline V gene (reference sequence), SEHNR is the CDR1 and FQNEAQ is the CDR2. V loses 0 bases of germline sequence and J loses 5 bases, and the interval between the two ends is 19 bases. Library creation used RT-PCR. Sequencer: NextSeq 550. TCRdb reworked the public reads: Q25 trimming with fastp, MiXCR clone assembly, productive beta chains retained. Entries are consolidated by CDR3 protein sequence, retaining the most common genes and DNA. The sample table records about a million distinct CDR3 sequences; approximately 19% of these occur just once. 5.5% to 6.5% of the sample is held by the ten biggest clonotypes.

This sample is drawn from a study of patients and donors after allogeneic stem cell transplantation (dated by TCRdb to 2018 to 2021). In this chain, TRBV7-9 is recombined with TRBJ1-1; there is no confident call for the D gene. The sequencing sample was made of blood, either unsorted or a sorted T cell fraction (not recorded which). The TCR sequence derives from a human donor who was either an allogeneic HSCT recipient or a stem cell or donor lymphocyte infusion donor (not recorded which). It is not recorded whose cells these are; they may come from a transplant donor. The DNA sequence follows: TGTGCCAGCAGCTTAGCGTTGATCGGTGCCGGCGGGACTGAAGCTTTCTTT. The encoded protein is CASSLALIGAGGTEAFF. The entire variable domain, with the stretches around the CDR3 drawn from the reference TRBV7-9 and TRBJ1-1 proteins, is DTGVSQNPRHKITKRGQNVTFRCDPISEHNRLYWYRQTLGQGPEFLTYFQNEAQLEKSRLLSDRFSAERPKGSFSTLEIQRTEQGDSAMYLCASSLALIGAGGTEAFFGQGTRLTVV.